This record covers a single TCR beta chain. TCRdb's copy holds only in-frame clones and misses some; the assay was immunoSEQ multiplex PCR. The sample shows around 2.3 million clones, 90% to 96% of them seen only once. This sample is part of a study of shared clonotypes between healthy human individuals. Germline V gene lookup returns CDR1 MDHEN and CDR2 SYDVKM. V trimming: 6 bases; J trimming: 9 bases; junction bases outside the gene matches: 17. The CDR3 has 16 amino acids. Sequencing was performed on naive CD4+ T cells sorted from blood. Subset described: CD45RA+ positively selected. This sequence was found in a man in his late teens or twenties in good health. This chain links TRBV28 with TRBJ2-4; 7 bases match TRBD2. This chain's CDR3 is CASSPPWGRDYGIQYF. CDR3 bases: TGTGCCAGCAGCCCGCCCTGGGGCAGGGACTATGGCATTCAGTACTTC.